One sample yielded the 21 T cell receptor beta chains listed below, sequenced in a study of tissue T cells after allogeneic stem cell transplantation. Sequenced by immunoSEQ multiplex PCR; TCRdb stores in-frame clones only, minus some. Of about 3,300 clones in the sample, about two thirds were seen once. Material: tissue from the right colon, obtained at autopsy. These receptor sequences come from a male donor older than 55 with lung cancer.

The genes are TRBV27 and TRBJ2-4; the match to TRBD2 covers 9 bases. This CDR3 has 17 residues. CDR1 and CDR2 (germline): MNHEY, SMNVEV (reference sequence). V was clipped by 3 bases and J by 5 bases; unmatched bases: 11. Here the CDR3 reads CASSFRVSGSAQNIQYF. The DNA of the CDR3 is TGTGCCAGCAGTTTTCGGGTTAGCGGGAGCGCCCAAAACATTCAGTACTTC.

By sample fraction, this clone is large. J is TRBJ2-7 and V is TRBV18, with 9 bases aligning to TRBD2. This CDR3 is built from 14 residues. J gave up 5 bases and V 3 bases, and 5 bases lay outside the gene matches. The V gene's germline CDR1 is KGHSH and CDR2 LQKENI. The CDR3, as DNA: TGTGCCAGCTCACCGGCGGGAGGGCCCCACGAGCAGTACTTC. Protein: CASSPAGGPHEQYF.

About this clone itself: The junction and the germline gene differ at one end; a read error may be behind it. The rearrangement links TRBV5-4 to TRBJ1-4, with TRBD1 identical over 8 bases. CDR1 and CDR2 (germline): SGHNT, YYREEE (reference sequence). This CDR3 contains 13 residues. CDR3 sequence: CASRQGANEKLFF. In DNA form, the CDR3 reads TGTGCCAGCAGGCAGGGGGCTAACGAAAAACTGTTTTTT.

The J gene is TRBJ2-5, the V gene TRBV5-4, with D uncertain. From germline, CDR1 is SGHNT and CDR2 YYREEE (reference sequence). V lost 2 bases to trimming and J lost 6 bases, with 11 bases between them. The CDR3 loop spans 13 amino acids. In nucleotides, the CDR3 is TGTGCCAGCAGCTTAGGAGCTGAAAAGACCCAGTACTTC. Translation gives CASSLGAEKTQYF. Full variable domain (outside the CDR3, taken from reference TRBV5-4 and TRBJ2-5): ETGVTQSPTHLIKTRGQQVTLRCSSQSGHNTVSWYQQALGQGPQFIFQYYREEENGRGNFPPRFSGLQFPNYSSELNVNALELDDSALYLCASSLGAEKTQYFGPGTRLLVL.

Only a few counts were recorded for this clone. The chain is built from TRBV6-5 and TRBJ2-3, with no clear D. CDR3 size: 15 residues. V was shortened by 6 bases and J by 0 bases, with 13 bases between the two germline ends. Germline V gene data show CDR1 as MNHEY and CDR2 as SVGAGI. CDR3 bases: TGTGCCAGCAGCCACGACGGAGCTAGCACAGATACGCAGTATTTT. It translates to CASSHDGASTDTQYF.

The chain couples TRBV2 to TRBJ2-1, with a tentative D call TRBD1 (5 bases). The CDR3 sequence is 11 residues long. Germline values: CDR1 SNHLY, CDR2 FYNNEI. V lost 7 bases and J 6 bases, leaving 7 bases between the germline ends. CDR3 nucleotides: TGTGCCAGCACCGACAGCAATGAGCAGTTCTTC. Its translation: CASTDSNEQFF.

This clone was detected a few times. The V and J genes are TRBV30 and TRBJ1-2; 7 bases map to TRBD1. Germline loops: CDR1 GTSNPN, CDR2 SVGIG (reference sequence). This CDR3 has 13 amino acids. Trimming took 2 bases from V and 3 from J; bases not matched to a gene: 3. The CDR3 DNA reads TGTGCCTGGAGTTGGGGGACAGACTATGGCTACACCTTC. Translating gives CAWSWGTDYGYTF.

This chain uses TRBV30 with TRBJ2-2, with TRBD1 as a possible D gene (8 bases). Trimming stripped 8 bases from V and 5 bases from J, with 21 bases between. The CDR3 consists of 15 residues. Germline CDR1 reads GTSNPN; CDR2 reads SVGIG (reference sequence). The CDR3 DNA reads TGTGCCCTTACGTACAGGGGGGGGCGAACCGGGGAGCTGTTTTTT. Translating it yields CALTYRGGRTGELFF. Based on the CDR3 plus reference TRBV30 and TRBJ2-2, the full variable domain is SQTIHQWPATLVQPVGSPLSLECTVEGTSNPNLYWYRQAAGRGLQLLFYSVGIGQISSEVPQNLSASRPQDRQFILSSKKLLLSDSGFYLCALTYRGGRTGELFFGEGSRLTVL.

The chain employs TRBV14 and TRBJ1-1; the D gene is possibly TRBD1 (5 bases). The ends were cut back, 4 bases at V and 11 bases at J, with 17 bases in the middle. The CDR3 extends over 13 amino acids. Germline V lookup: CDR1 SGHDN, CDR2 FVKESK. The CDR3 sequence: CASSLPGGMQAFF. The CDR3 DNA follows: TGTGCCAGCAGCCTCCCCGGGGGGATGCAGGCTTTCTTT.

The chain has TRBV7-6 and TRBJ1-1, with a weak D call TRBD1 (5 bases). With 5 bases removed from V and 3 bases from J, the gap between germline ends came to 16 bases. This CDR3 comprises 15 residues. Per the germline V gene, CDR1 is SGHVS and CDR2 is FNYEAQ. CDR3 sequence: CASSRIRGEDTEAFF. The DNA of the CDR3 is TGTGCCAGCAGCCGCATCCGAGGGGAGGACACTGAAGCTTTCTTT.

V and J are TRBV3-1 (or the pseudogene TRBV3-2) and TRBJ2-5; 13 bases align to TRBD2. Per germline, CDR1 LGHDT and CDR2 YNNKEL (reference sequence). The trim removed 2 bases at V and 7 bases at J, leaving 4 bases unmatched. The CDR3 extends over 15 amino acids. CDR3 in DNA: TGTGCCAGCAGCCAAACTAGCGGGGGGGCTTGGACCCAGTACTTC. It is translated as CASSQTSGGAWTQYF.

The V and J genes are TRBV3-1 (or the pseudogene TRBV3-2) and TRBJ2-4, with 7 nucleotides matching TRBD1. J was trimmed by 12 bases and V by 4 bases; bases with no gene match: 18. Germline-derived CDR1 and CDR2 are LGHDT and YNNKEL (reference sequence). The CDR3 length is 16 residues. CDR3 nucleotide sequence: TGTGCCAGCAGCCGGGGGTCGCGGACAGGAGCTGCGGCTCAGTACTTC. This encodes CASSRGSRTGAAAQYF.

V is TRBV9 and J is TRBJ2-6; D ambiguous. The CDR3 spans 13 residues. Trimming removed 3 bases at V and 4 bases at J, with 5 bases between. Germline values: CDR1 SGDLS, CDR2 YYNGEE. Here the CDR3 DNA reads TGTGCCAGCAGCGCCACCGGGGCCAACGTCCTGACTTTC. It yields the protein CASSATGANVLTF.

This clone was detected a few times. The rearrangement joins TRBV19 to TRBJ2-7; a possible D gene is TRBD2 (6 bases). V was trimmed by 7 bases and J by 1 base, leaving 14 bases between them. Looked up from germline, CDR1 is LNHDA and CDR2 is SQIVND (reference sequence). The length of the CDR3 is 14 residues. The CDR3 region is CASMTGRGSYEQYF. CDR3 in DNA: TGTGCCAGTATGACCGGACGGGGGTCCTACGAGCAGTACTTC.

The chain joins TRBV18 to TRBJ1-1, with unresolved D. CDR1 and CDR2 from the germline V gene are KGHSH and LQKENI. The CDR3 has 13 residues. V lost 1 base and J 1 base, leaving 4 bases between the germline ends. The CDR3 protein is CASSPQGNTEAFF. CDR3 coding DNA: TGTGCCAGCTCACCACAGGGGAACACTGAAGCTTTCTTT.

The chain's CDR3 is CASSYSSPGEGGELFF. In DNA, the CDR3 is TGTGCCAGCAGTTACTCGTCGCCGGGAGAGGGCGGGGAGCTGTTTTTT. The J gene is TRBJ2-2, the V gene TRBV6-6; a weak D match, TRBD2 (6 bases). V was pared by 0 bases and J by 7 bases, with 15 bases between. The V gene's germline CDR1 is MNHNY and CDR2 SVGAGI (reference sequence). The CDR3 consists of 16 residues.

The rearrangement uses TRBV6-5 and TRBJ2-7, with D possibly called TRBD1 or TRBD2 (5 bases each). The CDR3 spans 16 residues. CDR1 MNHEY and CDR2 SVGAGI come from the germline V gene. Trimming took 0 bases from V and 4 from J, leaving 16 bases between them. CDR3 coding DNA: TGTGCCAGCAGTTACTCGCTGCCAGACGGGGCTTACGAGCAGTACTTC. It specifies CASSYSLPDGAYEQYF.

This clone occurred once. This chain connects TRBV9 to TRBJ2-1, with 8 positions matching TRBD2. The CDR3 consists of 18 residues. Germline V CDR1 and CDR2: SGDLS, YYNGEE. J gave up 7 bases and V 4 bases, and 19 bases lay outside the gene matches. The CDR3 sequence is CASSTPTRDYPGGNEQFF. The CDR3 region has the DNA TGTGCCAGCAGCACCCCGACACGGGACTATCCGGGGGGGAATGAGCAGTTCTTC.

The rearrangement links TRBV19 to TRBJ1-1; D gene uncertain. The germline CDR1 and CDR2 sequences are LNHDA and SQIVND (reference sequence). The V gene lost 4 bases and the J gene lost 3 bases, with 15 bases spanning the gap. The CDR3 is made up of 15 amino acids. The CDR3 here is CASSTRPTVDTEAFF. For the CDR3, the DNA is TGTGCCAGTAGTACCCGACCCACGGTGGACACTGAAGCTTTCTTT.

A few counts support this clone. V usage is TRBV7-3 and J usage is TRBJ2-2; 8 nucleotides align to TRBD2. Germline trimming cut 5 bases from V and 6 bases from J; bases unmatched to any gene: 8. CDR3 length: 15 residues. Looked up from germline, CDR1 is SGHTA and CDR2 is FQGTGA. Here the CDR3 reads CASSNSGGAAGELFF. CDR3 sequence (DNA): TGTGCCAGCAGCAACTCCGGGGGGGCAGCCGGGGAGCTGTTTTTT.

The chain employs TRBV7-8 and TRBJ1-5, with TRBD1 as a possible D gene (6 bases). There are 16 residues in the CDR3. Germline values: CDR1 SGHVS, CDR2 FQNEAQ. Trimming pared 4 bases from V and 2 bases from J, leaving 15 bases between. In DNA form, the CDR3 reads TGTGCCAGCAGCTCAGGACAGCCCGGGGGCAATCAGCCCCAGCATTTT. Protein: CASSSGQPGGNQPQHF.